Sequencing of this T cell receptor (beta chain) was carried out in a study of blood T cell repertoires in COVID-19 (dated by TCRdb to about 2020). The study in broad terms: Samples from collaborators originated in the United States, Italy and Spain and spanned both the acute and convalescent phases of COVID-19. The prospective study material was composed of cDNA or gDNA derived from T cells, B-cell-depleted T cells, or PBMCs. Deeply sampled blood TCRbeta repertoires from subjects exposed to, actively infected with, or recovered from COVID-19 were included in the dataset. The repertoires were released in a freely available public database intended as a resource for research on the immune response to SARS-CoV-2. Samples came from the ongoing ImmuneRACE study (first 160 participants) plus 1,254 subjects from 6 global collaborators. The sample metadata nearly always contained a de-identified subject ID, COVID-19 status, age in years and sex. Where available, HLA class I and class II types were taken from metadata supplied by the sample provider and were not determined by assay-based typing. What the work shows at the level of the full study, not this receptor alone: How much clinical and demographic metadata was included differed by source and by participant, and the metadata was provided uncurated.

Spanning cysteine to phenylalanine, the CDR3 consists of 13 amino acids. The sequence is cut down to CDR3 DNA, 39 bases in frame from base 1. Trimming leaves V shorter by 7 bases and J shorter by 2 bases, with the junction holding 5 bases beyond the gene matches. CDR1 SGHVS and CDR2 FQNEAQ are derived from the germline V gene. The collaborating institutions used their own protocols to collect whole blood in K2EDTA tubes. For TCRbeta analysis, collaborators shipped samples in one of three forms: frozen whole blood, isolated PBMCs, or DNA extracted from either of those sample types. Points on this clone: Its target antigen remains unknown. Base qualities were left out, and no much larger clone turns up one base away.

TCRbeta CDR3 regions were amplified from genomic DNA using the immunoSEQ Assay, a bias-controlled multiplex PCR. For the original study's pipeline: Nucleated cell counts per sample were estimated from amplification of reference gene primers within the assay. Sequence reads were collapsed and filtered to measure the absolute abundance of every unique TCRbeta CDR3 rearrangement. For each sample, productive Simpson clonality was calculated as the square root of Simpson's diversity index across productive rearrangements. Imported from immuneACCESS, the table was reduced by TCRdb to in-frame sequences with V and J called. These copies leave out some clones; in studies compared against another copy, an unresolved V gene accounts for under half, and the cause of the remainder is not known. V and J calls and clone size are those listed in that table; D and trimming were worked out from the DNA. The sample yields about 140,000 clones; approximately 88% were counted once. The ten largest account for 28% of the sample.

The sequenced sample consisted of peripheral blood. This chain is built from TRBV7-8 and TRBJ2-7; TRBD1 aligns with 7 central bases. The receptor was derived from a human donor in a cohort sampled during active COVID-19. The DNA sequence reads TGTGCCAGCACCGTTACAGGGGCCTACGAGCAGTACTTC. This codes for CASTVTGAYEQYF.